This T cell receptor beta chain was identified in a study of blood T cell repertoires in COVID-19. Study information: Sites across the United States, Italy and Spain contributed samples from acute and convalescent COVID-19.

Seattle patients were enrolled while actively infected and followed longitudinally. The method was immunoSEQ multiplex PCR; TCRdb's version includes in-frame clones alone and lacks a portion of them. The sample holds fewer than 300,000 clones, approximately 93% seen once. V gave up 1 base and J gave up 4 bases, with 13 bases separating them. The CDR3 totals 14 residues. The germline gives CDR1 SQVTM, CDR2 ANQGSEA. This TCR was sampled from a woman aged 25 to 45 with COVID-19, enrolled during active disease. Sequenced material: peripheral blood. The genes are TRBV29-1 and TRBJ1-1; no firm D call. CDR3 sequence reads: CSVEARTGGTEAFF. The CDR3, as DNA: TGCAGCGTTGAAGCCAGAACCGGAGGCACTGAAGCTTTCTTT.